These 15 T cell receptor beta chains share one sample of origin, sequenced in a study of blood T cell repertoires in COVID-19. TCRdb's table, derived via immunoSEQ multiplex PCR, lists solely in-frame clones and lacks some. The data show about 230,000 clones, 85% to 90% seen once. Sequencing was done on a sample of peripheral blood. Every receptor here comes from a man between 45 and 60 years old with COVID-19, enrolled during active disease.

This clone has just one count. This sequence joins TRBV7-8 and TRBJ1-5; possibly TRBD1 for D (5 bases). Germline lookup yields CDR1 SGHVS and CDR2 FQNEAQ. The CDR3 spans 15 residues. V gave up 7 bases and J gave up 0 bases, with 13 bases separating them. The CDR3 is CASTPTGGSNQPQHF. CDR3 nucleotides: TGTGCCAGCACCCCCACCGGGGGTAGCAATCAGCCCCAGCATTTT.

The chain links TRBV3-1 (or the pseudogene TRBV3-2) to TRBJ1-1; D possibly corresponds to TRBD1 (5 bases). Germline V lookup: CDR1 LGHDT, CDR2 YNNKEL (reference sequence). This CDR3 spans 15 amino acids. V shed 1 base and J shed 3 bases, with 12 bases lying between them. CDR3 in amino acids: CASSQGVGLYTEAFF. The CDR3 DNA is TGTGCCAGCAGCCAAGGAGTGGGACTCTACACTGAAGCTTTCTTT.

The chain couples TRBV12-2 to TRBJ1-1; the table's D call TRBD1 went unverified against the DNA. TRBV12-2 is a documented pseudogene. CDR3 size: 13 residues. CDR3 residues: CASRLATGARAFF. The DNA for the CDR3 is TGTGCAAGTCGCTTAGCGACAGGGGCGAGGGCTTTCTTT.

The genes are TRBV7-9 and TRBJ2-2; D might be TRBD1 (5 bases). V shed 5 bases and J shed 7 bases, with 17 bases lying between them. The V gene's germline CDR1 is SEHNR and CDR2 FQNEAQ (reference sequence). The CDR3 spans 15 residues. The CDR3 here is CASSPEAGRNGELFF. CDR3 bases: TGTGCCAGCAGCCCAGAGGCAGGGCGAAACGGGGAGCTGTTTTTT. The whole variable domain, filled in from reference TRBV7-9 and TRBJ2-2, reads DTGVSQNPRHKITKRGQNVTFRCDPISEHNRLYWYRQTLGQGPEFLTYFQNEAQLEKSRLLSDRFSAERPKGSFSTLEIQRTEQGDSAMYLCASSPEAGRNGELFFGEGSRLTVL.

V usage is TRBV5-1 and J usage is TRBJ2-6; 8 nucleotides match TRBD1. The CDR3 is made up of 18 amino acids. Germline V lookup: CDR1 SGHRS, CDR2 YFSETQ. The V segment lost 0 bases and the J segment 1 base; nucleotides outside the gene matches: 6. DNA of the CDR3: TGCGCCAGCAGCTTGGATGGACAGGGTTATTCTGGGGCCAACGTCCTGACTTTC. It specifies CASSLDGQGYSGANVLTF.

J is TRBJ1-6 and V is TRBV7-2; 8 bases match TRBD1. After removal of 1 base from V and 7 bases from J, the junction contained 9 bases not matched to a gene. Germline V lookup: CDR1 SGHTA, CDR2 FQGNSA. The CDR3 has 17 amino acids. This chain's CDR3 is CASSLGHGQGANSPLHF. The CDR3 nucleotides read TGTGCCAGCAGCTTAGGGCATGGACAGGGAGCGAATTCACCCCTCCACTTT. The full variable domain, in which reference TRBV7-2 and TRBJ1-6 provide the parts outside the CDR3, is GAGVSQSPSNKVTEKGKDVELRCDPISGHTALYWYRQSLGQGLEFLIYFQGNSAPDKSGLPSDRFSAERTGGSVSTLTIQRTQQEDSAVYLCASSLGHGQGANSPLHFGNGTRLTVT.

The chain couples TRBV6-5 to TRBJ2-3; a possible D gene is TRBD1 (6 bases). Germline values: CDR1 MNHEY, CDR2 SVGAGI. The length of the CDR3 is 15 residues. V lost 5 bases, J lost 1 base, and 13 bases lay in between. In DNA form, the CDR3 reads TGTGCCAGCAGTATACAGGGTGGGGGCACAGATACGCAGTATTTT. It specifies CASSIQGGGTDTQYF.

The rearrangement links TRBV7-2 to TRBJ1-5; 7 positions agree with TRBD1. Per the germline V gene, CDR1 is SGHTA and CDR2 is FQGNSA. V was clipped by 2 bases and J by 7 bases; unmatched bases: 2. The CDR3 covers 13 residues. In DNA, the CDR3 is TGTGCCAGCAGCTTAACAGGGGCCCAGCCCCAGCATTTT. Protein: CASSLTGAQPQHF.

The CDR3: CASSTGSLPTEAFF. CDR3 in DNA: TGTGCCAGCAGCACAGGGTCTCTGCCCACTGAAGCTTTCTTT. V usage is TRBV7-3 and J usage is TRBJ1-1; possible D gene TRBD1, 6 bases. Germline-derived CDR1 and CDR2 are SGHTA and FQGTGA. Trimming took 5 bases from V and 4 from J, leaving 14 bases between them. There are 14 residues in the CDR3.

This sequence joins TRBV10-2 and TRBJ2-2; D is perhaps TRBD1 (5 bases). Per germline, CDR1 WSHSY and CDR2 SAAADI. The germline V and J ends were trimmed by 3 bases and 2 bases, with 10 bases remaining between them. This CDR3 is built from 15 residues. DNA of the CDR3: TGCGCCAGCAGTGATTTCGACAGTAACACCGGGGAGCTGTTTTTT. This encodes CASSDFDSNTGELFF.

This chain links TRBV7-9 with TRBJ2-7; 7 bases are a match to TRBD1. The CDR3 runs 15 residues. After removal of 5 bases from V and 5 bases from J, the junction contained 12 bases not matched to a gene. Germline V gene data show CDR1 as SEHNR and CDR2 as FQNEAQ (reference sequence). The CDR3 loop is CASSASGTVAHEQYF. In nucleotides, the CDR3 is TGTGCCAGCAGCGCGTCCGGGACAGTTGCCCACGAGCAGTACTTC.

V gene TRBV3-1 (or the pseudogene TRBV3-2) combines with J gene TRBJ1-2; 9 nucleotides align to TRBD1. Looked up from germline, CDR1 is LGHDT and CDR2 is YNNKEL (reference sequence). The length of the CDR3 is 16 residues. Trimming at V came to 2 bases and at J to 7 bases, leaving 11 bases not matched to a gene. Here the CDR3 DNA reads TGTGCCAGCAGCCAAACCACGGGACAGGGAAGGGGTGGCTACACCTTC. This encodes CASSQTTGQGRGGYTF.

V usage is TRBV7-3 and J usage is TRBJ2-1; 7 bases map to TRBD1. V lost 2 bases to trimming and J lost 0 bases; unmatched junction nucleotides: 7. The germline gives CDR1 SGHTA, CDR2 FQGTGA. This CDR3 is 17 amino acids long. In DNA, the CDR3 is TGTGCCAGCAGCTTAGGCAGGGGGAGTAGCTCCTACAATGAGCAGTTCTTC. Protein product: CASSLGRGSSSYNEQFF.

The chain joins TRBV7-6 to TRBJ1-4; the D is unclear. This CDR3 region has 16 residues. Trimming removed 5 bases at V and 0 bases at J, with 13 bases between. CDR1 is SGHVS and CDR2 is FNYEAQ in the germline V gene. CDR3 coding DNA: TGTGCCAGCAGCCCACAGACGGATGCAACTAATGAAAAACTGTTTTTT. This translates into CASSPQTDATNEKLFF.

The CDR3 loop reads CASSFTGGRTGELFF. The CDR3 nucleotides read TGCGCCAGCAGCTTCACAGGGGGCAGAACCGGGGAGCTGTTTTTT. The J gene is TRBJ2-2, the V gene TRBV5-1, with 9 bases identical to TRBD1. This CDR3 is built from 15 residues. V lost 2 bases to trimming and J lost 5 bases; unmatched junction nucleotides: 4. The germline gives CDR1 SGHRS, CDR2 YFSETQ.